This TCR beta chain was recorded in a study of T cell repertoires in cytomegalovirus infection. A note on this clonotype: Its specificity is not known.

TCRdb used MiXCR to reprocess the reads, holding one entry per CDR3 protein. Among around 71,000 distinct CDR3 sequences listed, 20% to 25% were seen once. This CDR3 comprises 14 residues. From germline, CDR1 is LGHNA and CDR2 YNFKEQ. V was pared by 3 bases and J by 0 bases, with 8 bases between. The J gene is TRBJ1-1, the V gene TRBV4-2; D not certain. The clonotype originates from a human donor in good health (CMV status not recorded). Some clones in this sample may be carry-over from other donors' samples. Sequenced material: CD8+ T cells from cultured PBMCs, taken from culture after CMV antigen stimulation. The chain's CDR3 is CASSHGLMNTEAFF. The CDR3 DNA reads as TGTGCCAGCAGCCACGGACTGATGAACACTGAAGCTTTCTTT.